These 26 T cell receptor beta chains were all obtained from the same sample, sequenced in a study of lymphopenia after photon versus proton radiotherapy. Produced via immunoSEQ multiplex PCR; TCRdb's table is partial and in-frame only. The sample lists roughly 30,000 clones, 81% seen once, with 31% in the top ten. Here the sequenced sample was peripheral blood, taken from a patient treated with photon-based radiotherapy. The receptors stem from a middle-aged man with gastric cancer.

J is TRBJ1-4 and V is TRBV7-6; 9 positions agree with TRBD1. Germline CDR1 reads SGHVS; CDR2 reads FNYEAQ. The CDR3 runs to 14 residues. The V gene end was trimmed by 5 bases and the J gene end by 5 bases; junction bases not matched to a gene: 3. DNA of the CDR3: TGTGCCAGCAGCCGAGGGACAGGGAATGAAAAACTGTTTTTT. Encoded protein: CASSRGTGNEKLFF.

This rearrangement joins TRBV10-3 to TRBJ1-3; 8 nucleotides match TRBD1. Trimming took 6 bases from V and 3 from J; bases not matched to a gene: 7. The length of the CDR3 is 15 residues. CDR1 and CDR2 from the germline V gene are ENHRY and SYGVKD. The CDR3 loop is CAISPGTGYGNTIYF. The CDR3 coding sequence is TGTGCCATCAGCCCCGGGACAGGCTATGGAAACACCATATATTTT.

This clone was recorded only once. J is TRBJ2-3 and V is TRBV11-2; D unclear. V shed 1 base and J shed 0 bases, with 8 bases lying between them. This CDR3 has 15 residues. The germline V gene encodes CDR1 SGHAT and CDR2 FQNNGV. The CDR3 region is CASSLGYGSTDTQYF. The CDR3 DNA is TGTGCCAGCAGCTTAGGGTACGGAAGCACAGATACGCAGTATTTT.

The CDR3 protein is CASSSPGGVDTQYF. DNA for the CDR3: TGCGCCAGCAGCTCTCCAGGGGGCGTTGATACGCAGTATTTT. The chain combines TRBV5-1 with TRBJ2-3; 8 bases are shared with TRBD1. The CDR3 totals 14 residues. Per the germline V gene, CDR1 is SGHRS and CDR2 is YFSETQ. The V segment lost 3 bases and the J segment 6 bases; nucleotides outside the gene matches: 6.

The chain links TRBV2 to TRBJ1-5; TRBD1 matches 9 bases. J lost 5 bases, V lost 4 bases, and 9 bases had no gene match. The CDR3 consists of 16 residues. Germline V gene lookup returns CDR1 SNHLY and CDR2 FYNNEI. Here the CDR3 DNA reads TGTGCCAGCAGTGGCACCTGGACAGGGGATTATCAGCCCCAGCATTTT. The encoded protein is CASSGTWTGDYQPQHF.

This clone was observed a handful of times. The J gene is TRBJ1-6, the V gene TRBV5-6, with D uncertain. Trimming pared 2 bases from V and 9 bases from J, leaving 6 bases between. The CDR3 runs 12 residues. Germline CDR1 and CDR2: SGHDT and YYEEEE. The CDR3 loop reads CASSLIGSPLHF. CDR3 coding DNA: TGTGCCAGCAGCTTAATAGGTTCACCCCTCCACTTT.

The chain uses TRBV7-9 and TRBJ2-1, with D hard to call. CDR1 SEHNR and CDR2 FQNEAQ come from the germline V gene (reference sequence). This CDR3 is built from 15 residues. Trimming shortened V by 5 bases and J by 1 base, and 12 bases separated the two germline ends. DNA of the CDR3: TGTGCCAGCAGCGCGGATTCCCCGTCCTACAATGAGCAGTTCTTC. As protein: CASSADSPSYNEQFF.

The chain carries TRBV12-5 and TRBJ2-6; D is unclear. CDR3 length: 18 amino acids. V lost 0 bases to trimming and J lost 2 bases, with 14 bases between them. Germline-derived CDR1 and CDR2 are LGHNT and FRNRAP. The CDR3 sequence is CASGLVPIASPGANVLTF. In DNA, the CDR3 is TGTGCTAGTGGTTTGGTACCGATCGCCAGCCCTGGGGCCAACGTCCTGACTTTC.

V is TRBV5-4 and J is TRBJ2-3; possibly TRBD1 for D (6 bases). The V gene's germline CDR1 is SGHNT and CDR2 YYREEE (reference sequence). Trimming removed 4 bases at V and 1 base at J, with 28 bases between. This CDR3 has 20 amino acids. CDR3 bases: TGTGCCAGCAGCCTCCTGGGGCGACAGGCTCCCGATCTATGCACAGATACGCAGTATTTT. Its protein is CASSLLGRQAPDLCTDTQYF.

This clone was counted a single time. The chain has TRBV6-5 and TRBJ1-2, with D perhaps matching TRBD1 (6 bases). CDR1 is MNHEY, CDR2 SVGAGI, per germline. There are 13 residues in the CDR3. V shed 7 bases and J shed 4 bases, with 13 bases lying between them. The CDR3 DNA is TGTGCCAGCAAAAAGGGGGGTAGCTATGGCTACACCTTC. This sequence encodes CASKKGGSYGYTF.

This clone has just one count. The CDR3 reads CASSQGQYSYEQYF. Written as DNA, the CDR3 is TGTGCCAGCAGTCAGGGACAGTATTCCTACGAGCAGTACTTC. The rearrangement links TRBV6-5 to TRBJ2-7; 7 nucleotides agree with TRBD1. Germline trimming cut 5 bases from V and 1 base from J; bases unmatched to any gene: 5. The CDR3 length is 14 residues. Germline CDR1 and CDR2: MNHEY and SVGAGI.

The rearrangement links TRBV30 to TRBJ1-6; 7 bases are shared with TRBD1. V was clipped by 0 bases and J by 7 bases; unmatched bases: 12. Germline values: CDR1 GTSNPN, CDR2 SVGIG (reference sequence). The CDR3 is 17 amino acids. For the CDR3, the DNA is TGTGCCTGGAGTGTACGAAAGGGGGCAGTTCGGAATTCACCCCTCCACTTT. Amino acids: CAWSVRKGAVRNSPLHF.

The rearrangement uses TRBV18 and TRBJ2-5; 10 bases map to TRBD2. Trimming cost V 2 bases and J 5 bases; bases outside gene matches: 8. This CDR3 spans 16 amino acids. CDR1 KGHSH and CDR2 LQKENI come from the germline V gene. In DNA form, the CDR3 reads TGTGCCAGCTCACCAACGAGCGGGGGGGCCGTGGAGACCCAGTACTTC. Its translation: CASSPTSGGAVETQYF.

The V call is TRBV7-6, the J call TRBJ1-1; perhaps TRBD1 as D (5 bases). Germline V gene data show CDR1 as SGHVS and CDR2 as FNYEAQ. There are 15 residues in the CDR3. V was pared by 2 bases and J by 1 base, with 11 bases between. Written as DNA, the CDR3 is TGTGCCAGCAGCTTAATGGTGGGACGGAACACTGAAGCTTTCTTT. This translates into CASSLMVGRNTEAFF.

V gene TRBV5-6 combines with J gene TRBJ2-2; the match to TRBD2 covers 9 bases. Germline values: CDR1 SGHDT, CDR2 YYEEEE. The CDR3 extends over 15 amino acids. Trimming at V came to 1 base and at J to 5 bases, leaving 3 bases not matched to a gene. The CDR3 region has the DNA TGTGCCAGCAGCTTGATGCTAGCGGGGACCGGGGAGCTGTTTTTT. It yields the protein CASSLMLAGTGELFF.

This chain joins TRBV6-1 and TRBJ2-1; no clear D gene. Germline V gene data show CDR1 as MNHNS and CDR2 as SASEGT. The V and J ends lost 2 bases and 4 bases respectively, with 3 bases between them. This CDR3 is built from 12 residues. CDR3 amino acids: CASSERYNEQFF. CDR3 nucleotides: TGTGCCAGCAGTGAAAGGTACAATGAGCAGTTCTTC.

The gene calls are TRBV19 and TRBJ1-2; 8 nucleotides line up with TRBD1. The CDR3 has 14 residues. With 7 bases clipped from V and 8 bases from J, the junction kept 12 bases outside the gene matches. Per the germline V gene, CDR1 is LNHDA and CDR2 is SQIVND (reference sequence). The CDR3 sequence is CASTLRQGAGGYTF. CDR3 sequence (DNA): TGTGCCAGTACCCTGAGGCAGGGGGCAGGCGGCTACACCTTC.

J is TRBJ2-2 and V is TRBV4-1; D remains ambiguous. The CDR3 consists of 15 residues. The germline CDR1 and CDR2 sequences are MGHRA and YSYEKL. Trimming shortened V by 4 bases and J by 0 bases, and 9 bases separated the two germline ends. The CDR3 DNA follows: TGCGCCAGCAGCCGGGTGGGGACGAACACCGGGGAGCTGTTTTTT. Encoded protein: CASSRVGTNTGELFF.

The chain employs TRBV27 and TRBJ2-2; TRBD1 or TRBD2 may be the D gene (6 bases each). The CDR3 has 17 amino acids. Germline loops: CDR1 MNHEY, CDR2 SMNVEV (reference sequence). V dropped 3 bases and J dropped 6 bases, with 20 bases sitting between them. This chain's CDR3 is CASSFTGGELWPGELFF. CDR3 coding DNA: TGTGCCAGCAGTTTCACCGGGGGCGAACTTTGGCCCGGGGAGCTGTTTTTT.

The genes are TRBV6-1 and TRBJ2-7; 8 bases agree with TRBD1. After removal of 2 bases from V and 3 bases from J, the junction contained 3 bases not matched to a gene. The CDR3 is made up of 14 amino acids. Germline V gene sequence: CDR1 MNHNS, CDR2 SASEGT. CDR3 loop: CASSESTGGYEQYV. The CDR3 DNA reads TGTGCCAGCAGTGAAAGTACAGGGGGCTACGAGCAGTACGTC.

The CDR3: CASSSGGETQYF. In DNA, the CDR3 is TGTGCCAGCAGCTCTGGGGGAGAGACCCAGTACTTC. This chain links TRBV7-8 with TRBJ2-5; D tentatively fits TRBD1 or TRBD2 (5 bases each). Germline CDR1 SGHVS, CDR2 FQNEAQ. V lost 4 bases and J lost 4, with 7 bases in between. This CDR3 is 12 amino acids long.

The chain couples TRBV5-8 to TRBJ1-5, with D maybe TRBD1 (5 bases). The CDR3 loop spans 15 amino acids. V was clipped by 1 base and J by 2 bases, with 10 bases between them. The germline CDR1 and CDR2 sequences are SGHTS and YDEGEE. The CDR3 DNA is TGTGCCAGCAGCTTGTATAGAGGGGGCAATCAGCCCCAGCATTTT. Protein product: CASSLYRGGNQPQHF.

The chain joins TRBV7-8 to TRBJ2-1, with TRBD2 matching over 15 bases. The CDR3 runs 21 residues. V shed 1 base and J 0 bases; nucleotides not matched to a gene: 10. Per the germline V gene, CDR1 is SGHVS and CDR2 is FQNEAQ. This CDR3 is CASSLVGGLAGGRSSYNEQFF. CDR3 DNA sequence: TGTGCCAGCAGCTTAGTGGGAGGACTAGCGGGGGGGCGAAGCTCCTACAATGAGCAGTTCTTC.

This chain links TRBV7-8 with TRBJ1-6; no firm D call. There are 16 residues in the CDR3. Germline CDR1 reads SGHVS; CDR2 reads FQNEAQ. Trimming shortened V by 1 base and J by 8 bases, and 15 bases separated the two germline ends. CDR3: CASSLVAGNLDSPLHF. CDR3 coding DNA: TGTGCCAGCAGCTTAGTGGCCGGGAACCTCGATTCACCCCTCCACTTT.

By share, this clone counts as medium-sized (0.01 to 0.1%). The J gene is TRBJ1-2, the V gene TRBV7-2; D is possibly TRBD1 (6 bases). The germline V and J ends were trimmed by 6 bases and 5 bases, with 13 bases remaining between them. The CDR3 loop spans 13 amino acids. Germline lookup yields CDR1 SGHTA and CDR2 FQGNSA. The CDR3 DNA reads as TGTGCCAGCAGTTTGGGAACAGGGTATGGCTACACCTTC. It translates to CASSLGTGYGYTF.

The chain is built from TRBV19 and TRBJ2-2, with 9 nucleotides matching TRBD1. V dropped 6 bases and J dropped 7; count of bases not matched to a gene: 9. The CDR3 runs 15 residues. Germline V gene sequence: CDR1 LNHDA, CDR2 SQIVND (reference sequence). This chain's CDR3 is CASSVGTGWNGELFF. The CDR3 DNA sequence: TGTGCCAGTAGCGTCGGGACAGGGTGGAACGGGGAGCTGTTTTTT.